This T cell receptor (beta chain) was retrieved from a study of blood T cells in healthy people across ages. V lost 5 bases, J lost 8 bases, and 18 bases lay in between. The CDR3 contains 15 residues. Germline CDR1 and CDR2: SEHNR and FQNEAQ (reference sequence). Note on this clonotype: Its target is unknown.

The second PCR ran roughly 7 to 12 cycles with a sample-barcoded 5' primer and J-beta primers. TCRdb analysed the 5' RACE reads with MiXCR anew, one entry per CDR3 protein. The profile shows fewer than 900,000 distinct CDR3 sequences, about 52% of them singletons. Overall study findings and caveats: Any conclusive comparison of naive versus antigen-experienced cells was prevented by using unsorted PBMCs.

The chain employs TRBV7-9 and TRBJ1-4, with a tentative D call TRBD1 (5 bases). The source material was blood. This sequence was found in a woman aged 60 to 75 in good health. In DNA, the CDR3 is TGTGCCAGCAGCCCAAGATCAGGGATGGGGGAAAAACTGTTTTTT. Translated: CASSPRSGMGEKLFF.